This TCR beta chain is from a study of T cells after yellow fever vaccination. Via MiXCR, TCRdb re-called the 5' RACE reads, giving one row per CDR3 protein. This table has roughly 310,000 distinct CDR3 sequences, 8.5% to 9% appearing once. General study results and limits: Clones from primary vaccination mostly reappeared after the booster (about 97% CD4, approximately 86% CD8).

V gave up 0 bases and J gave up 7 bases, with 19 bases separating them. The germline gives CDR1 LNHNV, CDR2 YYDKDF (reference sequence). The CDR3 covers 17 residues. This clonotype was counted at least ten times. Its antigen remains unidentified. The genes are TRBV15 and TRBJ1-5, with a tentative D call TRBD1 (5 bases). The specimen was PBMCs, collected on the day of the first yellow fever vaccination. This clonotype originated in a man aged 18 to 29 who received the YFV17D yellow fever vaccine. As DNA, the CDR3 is TGTGCCACCAGCAGAGATAATCGCCAGGGCGAGGGGCAGCCCCAGCATTTT. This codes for CATSRDNRQGEGQPQHF. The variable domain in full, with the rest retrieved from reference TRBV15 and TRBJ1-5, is DAMVIQNPRYQVTQFGKPVTLSCSQTLNHNVMYWYQQKSSQAPKLLFHYYDKDFNNEADTPDNFQSRRPNTSFCFLDIRSPGLGDTAMYLCATSRDNRQGEGQPQHFGDGTRLSIL.